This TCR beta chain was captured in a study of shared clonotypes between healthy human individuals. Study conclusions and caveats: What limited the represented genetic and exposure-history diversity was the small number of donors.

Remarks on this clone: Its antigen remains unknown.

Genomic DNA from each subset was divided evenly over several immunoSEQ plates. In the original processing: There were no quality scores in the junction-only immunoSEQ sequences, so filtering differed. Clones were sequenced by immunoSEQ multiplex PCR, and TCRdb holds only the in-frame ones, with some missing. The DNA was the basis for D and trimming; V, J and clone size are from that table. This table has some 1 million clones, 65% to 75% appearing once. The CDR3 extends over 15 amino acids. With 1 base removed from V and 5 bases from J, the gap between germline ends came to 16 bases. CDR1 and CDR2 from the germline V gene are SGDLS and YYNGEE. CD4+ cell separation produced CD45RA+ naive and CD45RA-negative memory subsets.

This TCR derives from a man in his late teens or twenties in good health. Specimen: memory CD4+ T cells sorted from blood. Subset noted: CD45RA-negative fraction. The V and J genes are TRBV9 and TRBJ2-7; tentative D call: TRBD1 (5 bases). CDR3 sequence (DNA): TGTGCCAGCAGCGTACAGGGTAATCTTGGTAACGAGCAGTACTTC. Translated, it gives CASSVQGNLGNEQYF.